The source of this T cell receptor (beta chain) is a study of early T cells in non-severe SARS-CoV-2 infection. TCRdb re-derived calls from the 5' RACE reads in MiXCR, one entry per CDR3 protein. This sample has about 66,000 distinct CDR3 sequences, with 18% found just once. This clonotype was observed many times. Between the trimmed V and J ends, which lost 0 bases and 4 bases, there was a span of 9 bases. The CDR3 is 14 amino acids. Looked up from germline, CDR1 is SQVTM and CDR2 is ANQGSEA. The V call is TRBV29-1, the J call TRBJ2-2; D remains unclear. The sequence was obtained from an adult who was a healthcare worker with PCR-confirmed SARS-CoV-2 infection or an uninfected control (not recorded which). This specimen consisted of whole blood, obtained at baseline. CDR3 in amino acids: CSVEDRAVTGELFF. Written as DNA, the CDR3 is TGCAGCGTTGAAGATAGGGCAGTCACCGGGGAGCTGTTTTTT.